This T cell receptor (beta chain) was sequenced in a study of blood T cell repertoires in COVID-19. CDR3 length: 16 residues. Germline CDR1 SGHKS, CDR2 YYEKEE (reference sequence). Deletions cut 3 bases from V and 5 bases from J, with 18 bases between. Assay used: immunoSEQ multiplex PCR; TCRdb lists only in-frame clones, some missing. The sample consists of some 74,000 clones, around 87% of them appearing once. This rearrangement joins TRBV5-5 to TRBJ1-5, with a tentative D call TRBD1 (6 bases). Specimen: peripheral blood. This sequence was found in a man in his forties or fifties with active COVID-19. The CDR3 region is CASSSGGPAGDQPQHF. The CDR3 bases are TGTGCCAGCAGCTCCGGGGGGCCCGCAGGGGATCAGCCCCAGCATTTT.